This T cell receptor (beta chain) emerged from a study of T-cell memory formation after mild COVID-19. In germline, CDR1 is SGHTA, CDR2 FQGTGA. This CDR3 contains 15 residues. Deletions cut 3 bases from V and 6 bases from J, with 16 bases between. MiXCR was run by TCRdb on the 5' RACE reads, yielding one entry per CDR3 protein. The repertoire holds about 270,000 distinct CDR3 sequences, around 15% seen once, with less than 30% in the top ten. This clonotype was picked up many times. The chain links TRBV7-3 to TRBJ2-3; maybe TRBD2 (7 bases). The source material was PBMCs or a T cell subset sorted from them (not recorded which). The TCR originated in a man aged 18 to 29 who had mild COVID-19 (a few samples of this study predate the infection). Cell type and time point are not known. The CDR3 region is CASSLTDGGADTQYF. The CDR3 DNA follows: TGTGCCAGCAGCTTGACCGATGGGGGGGCGGATACGCAGTATTTT.